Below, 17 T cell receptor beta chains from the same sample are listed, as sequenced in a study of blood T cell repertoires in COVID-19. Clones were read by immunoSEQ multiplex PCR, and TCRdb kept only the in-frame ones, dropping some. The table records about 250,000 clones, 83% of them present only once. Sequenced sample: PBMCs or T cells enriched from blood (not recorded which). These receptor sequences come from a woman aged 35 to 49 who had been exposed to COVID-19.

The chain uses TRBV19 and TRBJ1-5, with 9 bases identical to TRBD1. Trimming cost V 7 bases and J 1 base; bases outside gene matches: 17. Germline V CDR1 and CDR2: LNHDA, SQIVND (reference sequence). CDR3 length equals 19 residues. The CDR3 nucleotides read TGTGCCAGTACCTTGGGACCGGGACAGGGAATAGGGAGCAATCAGCCCCAGCATTTT. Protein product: CASTLGPGQGIGSNQPQHF.

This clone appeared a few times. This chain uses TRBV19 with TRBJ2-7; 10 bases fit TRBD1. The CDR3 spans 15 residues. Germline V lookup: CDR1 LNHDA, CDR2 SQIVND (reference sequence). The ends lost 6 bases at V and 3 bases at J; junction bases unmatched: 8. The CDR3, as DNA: TGTGCCAGTAGGGCGACAGGGGGCGATTTCTACGAGCAGTACTTC. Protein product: CASRATGGDFYEQYF.

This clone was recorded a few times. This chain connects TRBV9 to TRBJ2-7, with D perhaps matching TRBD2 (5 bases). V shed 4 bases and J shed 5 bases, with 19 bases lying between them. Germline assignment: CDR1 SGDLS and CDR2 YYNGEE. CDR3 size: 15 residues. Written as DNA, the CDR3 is TGTGCCAGCAGCCCTAGTGGAGGCCCGGTGGACGAGCAGTACTTC. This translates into CASSPSGGPVDEQYF.

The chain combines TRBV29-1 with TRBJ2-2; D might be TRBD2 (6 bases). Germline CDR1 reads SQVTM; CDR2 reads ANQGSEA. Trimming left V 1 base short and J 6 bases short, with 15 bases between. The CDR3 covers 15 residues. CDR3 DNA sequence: TGCAGCGTTGAAGCCCCTGGAGGGCTGGCCGGGGAGCTGTTTTTT. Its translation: CSVEAPGGLAGELFF.

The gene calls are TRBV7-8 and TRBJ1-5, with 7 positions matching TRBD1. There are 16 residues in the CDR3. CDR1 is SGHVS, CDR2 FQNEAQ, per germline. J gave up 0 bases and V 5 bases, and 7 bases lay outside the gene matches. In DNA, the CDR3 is TGTGCCAGCAGCATAGGGACAGCTAATAGCAATCAGCCCCAGCATTTT. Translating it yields CASSIGTANSNQPQHF.

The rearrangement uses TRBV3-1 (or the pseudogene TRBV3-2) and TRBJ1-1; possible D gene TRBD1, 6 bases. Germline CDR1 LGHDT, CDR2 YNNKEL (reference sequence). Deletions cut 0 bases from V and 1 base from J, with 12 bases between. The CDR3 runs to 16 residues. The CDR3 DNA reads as TGTGCCAGCAGCCAAGATTGGGGCAGGGGGAACACTGAAGCTTTCTTT. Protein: CASSQDWGRGNTEAFF.

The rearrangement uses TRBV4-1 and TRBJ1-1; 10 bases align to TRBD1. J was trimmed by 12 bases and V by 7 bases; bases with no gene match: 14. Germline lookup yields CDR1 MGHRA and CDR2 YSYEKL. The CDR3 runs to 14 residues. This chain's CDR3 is CASTHGTGQGKTFF. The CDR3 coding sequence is TGCGCCAGCACCCACGGTACGGGACAGGGGAAAACTTTCTTT.

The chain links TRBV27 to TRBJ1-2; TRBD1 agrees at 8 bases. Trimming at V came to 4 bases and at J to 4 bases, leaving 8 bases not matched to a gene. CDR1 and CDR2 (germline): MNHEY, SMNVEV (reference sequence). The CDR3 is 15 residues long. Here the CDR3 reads CASSSDRGGPYGYTF. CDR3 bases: TGTGCCAGCAGTTCCGACAGGGGCGGTCCCTATGGCTACACCTTC.

The CDR3 region is CASSVAGVLETQYF. CDR3 coding DNA: TGTGCCAGCAGCGTAGCGGGGGTATTGGAGACCCAGTACTTC. The rearrangement links TRBV9 to TRBJ2-5; TRBD2 is a possible D gene (6 bases). The V and J ends lost 0 bases and 5 bases respectively, with 11 bases between them. The germline gives CDR1 SGDLS, CDR2 YYNGEE. The CDR3 runs to 14 residues. Looking up the rest from reference TRBV9 and TRBJ2-5 gives the full variable domain: DSGVTQTPKHLITATGQRVTLRCSPRSGDLSVYWYQQSLDQGLQFLIQYYNGEERAKGNILERFSAQQFPDLHSELNLSSLELGDSALYFCASSVAGVLETQYFGPGTRLLVL.

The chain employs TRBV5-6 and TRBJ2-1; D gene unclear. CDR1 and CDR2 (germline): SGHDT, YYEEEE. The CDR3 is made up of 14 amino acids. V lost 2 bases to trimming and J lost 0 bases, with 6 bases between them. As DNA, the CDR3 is TGTGCCAGCAGCTTCCCTAGCTCCTACAATGAGCAGTTCTTC. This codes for CASSFPSSYNEQFF.

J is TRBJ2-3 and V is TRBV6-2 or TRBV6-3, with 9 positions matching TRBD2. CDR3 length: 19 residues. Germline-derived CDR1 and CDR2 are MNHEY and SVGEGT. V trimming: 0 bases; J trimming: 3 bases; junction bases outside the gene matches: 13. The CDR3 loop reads CASSYSGIKSGLATDTQYF. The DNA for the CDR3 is TGTGCCAGCAGTTACTCGGGGATTAAGTCCGGACTAGCGACAGATACGCAGTATTTT.

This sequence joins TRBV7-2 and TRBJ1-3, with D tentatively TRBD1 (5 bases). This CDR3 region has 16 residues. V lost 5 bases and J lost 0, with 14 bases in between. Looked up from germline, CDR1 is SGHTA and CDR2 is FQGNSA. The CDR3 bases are TGTGCCAGCAGCCGTTCTGGGGCTTACTCTGGAAACACCATATATTTT. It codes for CASSRSGAYSGNTIYF.

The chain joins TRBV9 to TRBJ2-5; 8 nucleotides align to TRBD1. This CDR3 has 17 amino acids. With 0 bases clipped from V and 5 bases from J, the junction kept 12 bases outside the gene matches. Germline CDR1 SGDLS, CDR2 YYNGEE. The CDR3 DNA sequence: TGTGCCAGCAGCGTAGTTAAGAGGACAGGGCTGAGGGAGACCCAGTACTTC. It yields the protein CASSVVKRTGLRETQYF.

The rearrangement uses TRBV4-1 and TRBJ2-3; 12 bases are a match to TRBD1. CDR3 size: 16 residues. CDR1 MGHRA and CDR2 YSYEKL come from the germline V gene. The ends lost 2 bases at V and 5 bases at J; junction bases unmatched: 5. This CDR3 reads CASSQQGQGAGDTQYF. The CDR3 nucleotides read TGCGCCAGCAGCCAACAGGGACAGGGGGCAGGAGATACGCAGTATTTT.

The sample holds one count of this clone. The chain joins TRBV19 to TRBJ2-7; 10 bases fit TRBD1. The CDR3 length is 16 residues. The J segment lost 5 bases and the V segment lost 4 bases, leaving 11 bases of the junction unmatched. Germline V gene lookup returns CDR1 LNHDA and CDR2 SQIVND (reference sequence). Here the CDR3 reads CASSRGQGPYVDEQYF. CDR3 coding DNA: TGTGCCAGTAGTAGGGGACAGGGGCCATACGTAGACGAGCAGTACTTC.

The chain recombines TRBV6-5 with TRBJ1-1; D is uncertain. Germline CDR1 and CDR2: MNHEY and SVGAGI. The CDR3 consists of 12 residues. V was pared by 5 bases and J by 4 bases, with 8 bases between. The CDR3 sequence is CASSRVITEAFF. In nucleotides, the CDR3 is TGTGCCAGCAGTCGGGTTATCACTGAAGCTTTCTTT.

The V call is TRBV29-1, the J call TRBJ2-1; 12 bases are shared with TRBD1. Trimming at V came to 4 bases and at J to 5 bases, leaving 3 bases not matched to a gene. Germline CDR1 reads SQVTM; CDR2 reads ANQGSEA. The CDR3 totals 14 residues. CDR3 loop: CSVGRDRGHNEQFF. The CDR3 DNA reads TGCAGCGTTGGTCGGGACAGGGGGCACAATGAGCAGTTCTTC.